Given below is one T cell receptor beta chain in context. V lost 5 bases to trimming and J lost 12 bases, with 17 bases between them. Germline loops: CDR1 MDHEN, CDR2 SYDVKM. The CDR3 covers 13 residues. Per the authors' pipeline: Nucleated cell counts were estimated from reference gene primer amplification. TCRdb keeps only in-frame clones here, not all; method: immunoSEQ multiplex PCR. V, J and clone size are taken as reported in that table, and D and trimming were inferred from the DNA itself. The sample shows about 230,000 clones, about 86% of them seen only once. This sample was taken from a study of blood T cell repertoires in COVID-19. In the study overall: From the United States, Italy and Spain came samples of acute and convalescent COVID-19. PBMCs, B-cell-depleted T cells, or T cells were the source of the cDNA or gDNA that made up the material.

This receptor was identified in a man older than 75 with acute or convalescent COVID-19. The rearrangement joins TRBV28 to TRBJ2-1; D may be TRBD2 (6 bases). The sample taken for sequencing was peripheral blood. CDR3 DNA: TGTGCCAGCAGTCGGAGGGGCGCAGGTTCGCAGTTCTTC. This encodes CASSRRGAGSQFF. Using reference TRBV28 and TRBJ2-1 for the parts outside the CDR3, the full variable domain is DVKVTQSSRYLVKRTGEKVFLECVQDMDHENMFWYRQDPGLGLRLIYFSYDVKMKEKGDIPEGYSVSREKKERFSLILESASTNQTSMYLCASSRRGAGSQFFGPGTRLTVL.